This T cell receptor beta chain was identified in a study of blood T cell repertoires in COVID-19. Germline CDR1 is KGHSH and CDR2 is LQKENI. The CDR3 spans 14 residues. Trimming stripped 2 bases from V and 3 bases from J, with 10 bases between. Clones were sequenced by immunoSEQ multiplex PCR, and TCRdb holds only the in-frame ones, with some missing. The repertoire holds fewer than 300,000 clones, with 85% to 90% as singletons. This clonotype was obtained from a woman in her twenties or thirties with COVID-19, enrolled during active disease. The gene calls are TRBV18 and TRBJ1-2; D is undetermined. The sequenced material came from peripheral blood. The CDR3 region has the DNA TGTGCCAGCTCACCATACGGGGTCGACTATGGCTACACCTTC. Its protein is CASSPYGVDYGYTF.